What follows is one TCR beta chain and its context. The antigen remains unidentified. The data were taken from a study of radiation and T cells in renal cell carcinoma. Measured with immunoSEQ multiplex PCR; TCRdb has only the in-frame clones, and not every one. The data hold fewer than 85,000 clones, with 80% to 90% observed a single time. Regarding the study as a whole: Baseline intratumoral clonotype presence is unknown without pretreatment biopsies.

The time point here: blood 4 weeks post-SBRT, at nephrectomy. Treatment specified: 15 Gy SBRT to primary tumor, nephrectomy 4 weeks later. Serial blood draws occurred at baseline and 2 and 4 weeks post-SBRT. Clear cell pathology was present in this patient's renal cell carcinoma. Germline values: CDR1 SGHTA, CDR2 FQGNSA. Between the trimmed V and J ends, which lost 1 base and 4 bases, there was a span of 10 bases. The CDR3 length is 14 residues. The V and J genes are TRBV7-2 and TRBJ1-2, with TRBD1 as a possible D gene (6 bases). The sample here was blood, taken from a patient whose treatment included radiotherapy and nephrectomy. The clonotype originates from a woman in her seventies with renal cell carcinoma. DNA for the CDR3: TGTGCCAGCAGCTTAGACCAGGGGAGCTATGGCTACACCTTC. Amino acid sequence: CASSLDQGSYGYTF.